The 15 T cell receptor beta chains below were found in one sample sequenced in a study of blood T cell repertoires in COVID-19. Using immunoSEQ multiplex PCR, the repertoire was profiled, and TCRdb retains in-frame clones only, with some absent. The sample has roughly 100,000 clones; approximately 91% are singletons. Specimen: peripheral blood. These receptors came from a human donor in a cohort sampled during active COVID-19.

The J gene is TRBJ1-1, the V gene TRBV6-4, with a weak D call TRBD1 (5 bases). Per the germline V gene, CDR1 is MRHNA and CDR2 is SNTAGT. The CDR3 contains 13 residues. Trimming shortened V by 4 bases and J by 4 bases, and 10 bases separated the two germline ends. CDR3 amino acids: CASSAGLRTEAFF. The DNA of the CDR3 is TGTGCCAGCAGTGCGGGACTGCGCACTGAAGCTTTCTTT.

The chain has TRBV11-2 and TRBJ1-6, with D tentatively TRBD1 (6 bases). Germline V lookup: CDR1 SGHAT, CDR2 FQNNGV. The germline V and J ends were trimmed by 4 bases and 5 bases, with 21 bases remaining between them. The CDR3 sequence is 18 residues long. The CDR3 is CASSSWRGGRSNNSPLHF. CDR3 sequence (DNA): TGTGCCAGCAGCTCGTGGAGGGGGGGACGGTCCAATAATTCACCCCTCCACTTT.

This chain connects TRBV6-5 to TRBJ2-2; no firm D call. The ends were cut back, 4 bases at V and 4 bases at J, with 10 bases in the middle. The germline V gene encodes CDR1 MNHEY and CDR2 SVGAGI. This CDR3 region has 14 residues. CDR3 region: CASSSEPSTGELFF. The CDR3 DNA is TGTGCCAGCAGTTCCGAGCCAAGCACCGGGGAGCTGTTTTTT.

The chain recombines TRBV5-4 with TRBJ1-2; TRBD1 aligns across 7 bases. V shed 0 bases, J shed 3 bases, and the junction held 5 bases outside the gene matches. From germline, CDR1 is SGHNT and CDR2 YYREEE (reference sequence). This CDR3 spans 15 amino acids. This chain's CDR3 is CASSLDPGGYYGYTF. CDR3 nucleotide sequence: TGTGCCAGCAGCTTGGATCCAGGGGGATACTATGGCTACACCTTC.

The V gene is TRBV2, the J gene TRBJ2-7, with 8 bases that match TRBD1. Unmatched junction bases numbered 5, after V lost 6 bases and J lost 1 base. The CDR3 is 14 amino acids. CDR1 and CDR2 (germline): SNHLY, FYNNEI. The CDR3 is CASRRTGRSYEQYF. The CDR3 DNA follows: TGTGCCAGCAGGAGGACAGGGCGATCCTACGAGCAGTACTTC.

The chain carries TRBV10-3 and TRBJ1-5, with D perhaps matching TRBD1 (6 bases). Germline loops: CDR1 ENHRY, CDR2 SYGVKD. The CDR3 is made up of 15 amino acids. V was clipped by 4 bases and J by 4 bases, with 14 bases between them. CDR3: CAISVGRGVNQPQHF. CDR3 nucleotide sequence: TGTGCCATCAGTGTTGGCAGGGGCGTGAATCAGCCCCAGCATTTT.

This clone was picked up one time. J is TRBJ2-3 and V is TRBV3-1 (or the pseudogene TRBV3-2); TRBD2 matches 9 bases. V lost 6 bases, J lost 1 base, and 5 bases stayed unmatched. Germline V gene lookup returns CDR1 LGHDT and CDR2 YNNKEL (reference sequence). This CDR3 comprises 15 residues. The DNA for the CDR3 is TGTGCCAGCAGTCCCGGGACTAGCCGCACAGATACGCAGTATTTT. Translation: CASSPGTSRTDTQYF.

This chain uses TRBV28 with TRBJ2-5, with TRBD1 as a possible D gene (6 bases). This CDR3 region has 13 residues. Germline assignment: CDR1 MDHEN and CDR2 SYDVKM. V was trimmed by 3 bases and J by 5 bases, leaving 10 bases between them. Here the CDR3 DNA reads TGTGCCAGCAGTTTGGGACAAACCGAGACCCAGTACTTC. It translates to CASSLGQTETQYF.

This chain joins TRBV24-1 and TRBJ2-1; 10 positions match TRBD2. From germline, CDR1 is KGHDR and CDR2 SFDVKD. Unmatched junction bases numbered 7, after V lost 4 bases and J lost 8 bases. CDR3 length equals 15 residues. Written as DNA, the CDR3 is TGTGCCACCAGTGACACGGGACTAGCGTCCCATGAGCAGTTCTTC. The encoded protein is CATSDTGLASHEQFF.

This clone was seen just once. CDR3 region: CASTLGGVSHEKLFF. In nucleotides, the CDR3 is TGTGCCAGCACCTTGGGGGGGGTTTCCCATGAAAAACTGTTTTTT. The chain combines TRBV7-2 with TRBJ1-4, with D tentatively TRBD1 (5 bases). The CDR3 consists of 15 residues. Germline V gene sequence: CDR1 SGHTA, CDR2 FQGNSA. Trimming took 7 bases from V and 6 from J, leaving 18 bases between them. Filled out from reference TRBV7-2 and TRBJ1-4, the complete variable domain reads GAGVSQSPSNKVTEKGKDVELRCDPISGHTALYWYRQSLGQGLEFLIYFQGNSAPDKSGLPSDRFSAERTGGSVSTLTIQRTQQEDSAVYLCASTLGGVSHEKLFFGSGTQLSVL.

Notes on this clone: One junction end disagrees with the germline gene, perhaps due to a read error. The chain employs TRBV10-3 and TRBJ1-6, with 9 bases aligning to TRBD1. Germline CDR1 reads ENHRY; CDR2 reads SYGVKD. The CDR3 totals 16 residues. CDR3 region: CAISEALGQGSSTLHF. The CDR3 DNA reads as TGTGCCATCAGTGAGGCCCTGGGACAGGGCTCTTCAACCCTCCACTTT.

The DNA of the CDR3 is TGTGCCAGCAGCTTAGCGGGGGGGCTTTATGAGCAGTTCTTC. Amino acids: CASSLAGGLYEQFF. The chain is built from TRBV13 and TRBJ2-1; 8 positions agree with TRBD2. The germline V gene encodes CDR1 PRHDT and CDR2 FYEKMQ (reference sequence). CDR3 length: 14 amino acids. Trimming took 1 base from V and 8 from J; bases not matched to a gene: 4. The full variable domain, rest sourced from reference TRBV13 and TRBJ2-1, is AAGVIQSPRHLIKEKRETATLKCYPIPRHDTVYWYQQGPGQDPQFLISFYEKMQSDKGSIPDRFSAQQFSDYHSELNMSSLELGDSALYFCASSLAGGLYEQFFGPGTRLTVL.

This clone appeared once. The chain carries TRBV5-1 and TRBJ2-1; tentatively, D is TRBD2 (5 bases). Trimming removed 1 base from V and 1 base from J, with 9 bases in between. The CDR3 has 15 residues. Germline V gene data show CDR1 as SGHRS and CDR2 as YFSETQ. CDR3 coding DNA: TGCGCCAGCAGCTTGACGGGATTATCCTACAATGAGCAGTTCTTC. It encodes CASSLTGLSYNEQFF.

This clone was seen only a few times. The chain links TRBV24-1 to TRBJ2-1; TRBD2 aligns across 12 bases. The CDR3 runs to 16 residues. CDR1 is KGHDR and CDR2 is SFDVKD in the germline V gene. V shed 1 base, J shed 8 bases, and the junction held 5 bases outside the gene matches. CDR3 sequence reads: CATSDLGLAGGDEQFF. The CDR3 DNA sequence: TGTGCCACCAGTGATTTAGGGCTAGCGGGAGGGGATGAGCAGTTCTTC.

This clone was recorded a few times. CDR3 region: CASSPKTGPDQPQHF. The CDR3 DNA is TGTGCCAGCTCACCAAAGACAGGCCCTGATCAGCCCCAGCATTTT. This chain joins TRBV18 and TRBJ1-5; D might be TRBD1 (6 bases). The CDR3 runs 15 residues. The V and J ends lost 2 bases and 5 bases respectively, with 13 bases between them. Germline CDR1 KGHSH, CDR2 LQKENI.